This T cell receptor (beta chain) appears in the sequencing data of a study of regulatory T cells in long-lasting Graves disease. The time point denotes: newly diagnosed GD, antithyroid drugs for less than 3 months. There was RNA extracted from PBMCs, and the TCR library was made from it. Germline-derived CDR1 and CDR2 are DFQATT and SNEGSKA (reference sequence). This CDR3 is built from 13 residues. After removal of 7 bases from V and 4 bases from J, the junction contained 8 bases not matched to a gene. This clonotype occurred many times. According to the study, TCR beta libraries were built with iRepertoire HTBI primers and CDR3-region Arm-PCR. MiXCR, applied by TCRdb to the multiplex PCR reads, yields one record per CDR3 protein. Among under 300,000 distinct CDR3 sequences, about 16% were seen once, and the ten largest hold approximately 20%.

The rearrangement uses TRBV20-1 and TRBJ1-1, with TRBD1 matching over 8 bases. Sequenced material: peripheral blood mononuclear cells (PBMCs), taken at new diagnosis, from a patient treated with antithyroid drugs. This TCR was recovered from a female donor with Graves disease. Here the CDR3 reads CSGVTGGSTEAFF. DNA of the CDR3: TGCAGTGGGGTTACAGGGGGAAGCACTGAAGCTTTCTTT.